Sequencing of this T cell receptor (beta chain) was carried out in a study of T cell responses to AZD1222 COVID-19 vaccine. Sequencing was performed with immunoSEQ multiplex PCR; in TCRdb, only in-frame clones are kept and a portion is missing. The sample has some 140,000 clones; roughly 86% are singletons. Second-dose intervals of approximately 4 or approximately 12 weeks were pooled. CDR1 and CDR2 from the germline V gene are SGHRS and YFSETQ. The CDR3 is 16 residues long. After removal of 0 bases from V and 3 bases from J, the junction contained 4 bases not matched to a gene. A word on this clone: As yet, its antigen is unknown.

Study conclusions and caveats: Among the donors, most were white British and more were female, and clonal diversity was possibly underestimated. Seropositive AZD1222 recipients at baseline numbered only six or seven.

The receptor was isolated from an adult who received the AZD1222 COVID-19 vaccine. The chain employs TRBV5-1 and TRBJ2-2; 8 bases map to TRBD1. Sample: peripheral blood, taken 28 days after the second AZD1222 dose. CDR3 nucleotides: TGCGCCAGCAGCTTGGTGGCAGGGGGCTACACCGGGGAGCTGTTTTTT. As protein: CASSLVAGGYTGELFF.